This T cell receptor beta chain was documented in a study of control samples from healthy donors and cancer patients. Sequencing used immunoSEQ multiplex PCR; TCRdb keeps in-frame clones, though not all of them. The sample carries tens of thousands of clones, roughly 89% recorded once. V dropped 6 bases and J dropped 0; count of bases not matched to a gene: 7. Germline V CDR1 and CDR2: MNHEY, SVGAGI. This CDR3 has 15 residues. This clone is medium-sized in the sample. The V gene is TRBV6-5, the J gene TRBJ1-1, with 7 bases lining up with TRBD1. The specimen sequenced was PBMCs. The sequence was obtained from a man aged 50-59 years with lung cancer. The CDR3 region is CASRIKGGVNTEAFF. CDR3 in DNA: TGTGCCAGCAGAATCAAAGGGGGCGTGAACACTGAAGCTTTCTTT.